These 23 T cell receptor beta chains came from one sample sequenced in a study of shared clonotypes between healthy human individuals. Naive CD8 cells, CD45RO-negative and positively selected for CCR7, excluded terminally differentiated effector memory CD45RA+ cells. Assay: immunoSEQ multiplex PCR; the TCRdb copy retains only in-frame clones and omits some. This repertoire shows roughly 2.1 million clones, 85% to 95% found once; its top ten account for 1.5% to 2%. Sample: naive CD8+ T cells from PBMCs. These receptors were collected from a young man in good health. Some clones in this sample may be carry-over from other donors' samples.

V is TRBV7-3 and J is TRBJ2-1; perhaps TRBD1 as D (7 bases). Germline CDR1 is SGHTA and CDR2 is FQGTGA. V lost 3 bases and J 9 bases, leaving 21 bases between the germline ends. The CDR3 extends over 16 amino acids. In DNA form, the CDR3 reads TGTGCCAGCAGCTTCGTCAGGAGGGGGCGTTCCAGTGAGCAGTTCTTC. The encoded protein is CASSFVRRGRSSEQFF.

The gene calls are TRBV2 and TRBJ2-3; possible D gene TRBD1, 5 bases. V was pared by 2 bases and J by 4 bases, with 13 bases between. CDR1 and CDR2 from the germline V gene are SNHLY and FYNNEI. The length of the CDR3 is 15 residues. The CDR3 DNA reads as TGTGCCAGCAGTGAAAGGGTACAGGTCTCAGATACGCAGTATTTT. Its protein is CASSERVQVSDTQYF.

The count of this clone is one. The chain uses TRBV18 and TRBJ2-1; the D gene could be TRBD1 or TRBD2 (5 bases each). This CDR3 has 18 residues. V dropped 0 bases and J dropped 6 bases, with 21 bases sitting between them. The germline gives CDR1 KGHSH, CDR2 LQKENI. CDR3 DNA: TGTGCCAGCTCACCACCGATGGCCGGGATAGTCCAGGGCAATGAGCAGTTCTTC. Translated: CASSPPMAGIVQGNEQFF.

On this clone itself: In the same sample, other DNA sequences code for this CDR3. The V call is TRBV2, the J call TRBJ2-3; D is ambiguous. Germline loops: CDR1 SNHLY, CDR2 FYNNEI. The CDR3 is 11 residues long. V was clipped by 7 bases and J by 0 bases, with 2 bases between them. CDR3 DNA sequence: TGTGCCAGCACCAGCACAGATACGCAGTATTTT. Its protein is CASTSTDTQYF.

The rearrangement joins TRBV28 to TRBJ1-2; D gene uncertain. The CDR3 is made up of 13 amino acids. Germline V CDR1 and CDR2: MDHEN, SYDVKM. V was shortened by 5 bases and J by 4 bases, with 11 bases between the two germline ends. The CDR3 nucleotides are TGTGCCAGCAGTCTAAGGTCTTTCTATGGCTACACCTTC. It encodes CASSLRSFYGYTF.

Only one count was recorded for this clone. This chain connects TRBV4-3 to TRBJ2-7; TRBD2 matches at 7 bases. The CDR3 is 19 residues long. Germline assignment: CDR1 LGHNA and CDR2 YSLEER. The trim removed 1 base at V and 5 bases at J, leaving 20 bases unmatched. CDR3 sequence (DNA): TGCGCCAGCAGCCAAGGCGTTTTTTCGGGGCGGGAGCTATTGGACGAGCAGTACTTC. Its protein product is CASSQGVFSGRELLDEQYF.

The chain links TRBV4-3 to TRBJ2-7, with 7 nucleotides matching TRBD1. The CDR3 totals 15 residues. Trimming removed 4 bases from V and 2 bases from J; junction bases left unmatched: 8. Germline-derived CDR1 and CDR2 are LGHNA and YSLEER. The CDR3 nucleotides read TGCGCCAGCAGCCCGTCGACAGGGATACCCTACGAGCAGTACTTC. As protein: CASSPSTGIPYEQYF.

The chain combines TRBV13 with TRBJ1-1; possibly TRBD1 for D (5 bases). The CDR3 is 13 residues long. Germline CDR1 and CDR2: PRHDT and FYEKMQ (reference sequence). With 4 bases removed from V and 6 bases from J, the gap between germline ends came to 12 bases. The CDR3 reads CASSWGPRSEAFF. CDR3 DNA sequence: TGTGCCAGCAGCTGGGGACCCCGGTCTGAAGCTTTCTTT.

The chain couples TRBV10-3 to TRBJ2-3; 9 bases line up with TRBD1. The CDR3 is 13 residues long. V lost 11 bases to trimming and J lost 4 bases; unmatched junction nucleotides: 7. Germline assignment: CDR1 ENHRY and CDR2 SYGVKD. The CDR3 protein is CALRDRAADTQYF. The CDR3 nucleotides read TGTGCCTTACGGGACAGGGCTGCAGATACGCAGTATTTT.

The rearrangement links TRBV29-1 to TRBJ2-1; a possible D gene is TRBD1 (5 bases). Germline CDR1 SQVTM, CDR2 ANQGSEA. The V gene lost 6 bases and the J gene lost 6 bases, with 12 bases spanning the gap. This CDR3 comprises 12 residues. The CDR3 protein is CSVPQGGNEQFF. The CDR3 nucleotides read TGCAGCGTGCCCCAGGGTGGCAATGAGCAGTTCTTC.

This chain uses TRBV7-9 with TRBJ2-3, with TRBD2 identical over 8 bases. Unmatched junction bases numbered 5, after V lost 1 base and J lost 2 bases. The CDR3 contains 16 residues. Germline CDR1 is SEHNR and CDR2 is FQNEAQ (reference sequence). The chain's CDR3 is CASSLGIAGPTDTQYF. DNA for the CDR3: TGTGCCAGCAGCTTAGGGATAGCGGGACCCACAGATACGCAGTATTTT. Full variable domain (missing parts from reference TRBV7-9 and TRBJ2-3): DTGVSQNPRHKITKRGQNVTFRCDPISEHNRLYWYRQTLGQGPEFLTYFQNEAQLEKSRLLSDRFSAERPKGSFSTLEIQRTEQGDSAMYLCASSLGIAGPTDTQYFGPGTRLTVL.

The chain uses TRBV5-1 and TRBJ1-1, with TRBD1 matching over 7 bases. The CDR3 contains 12 residues. Germline assignment: CDR1 SGHRS and CDR2 YFSETQ. V was pared by 5 bases and J by 8 bases, with 6 bases of the junction left unmatched. The CDR3 nucleotides read TGCGCCAGCAGAATACAGGGGACCGAAGCTTTCTTT. This gives the protein CASRIQGTEAFF.

The chain uses TRBV4-1 and TRBJ2-5, with 8 bases lining up with TRBD1. CDR1 and CDR2 from the germline V gene are MGHRA and YSYEKL. V dropped 3 bases and J dropped 0; count of bases not matched to a gene: 6. There are 16 residues in the CDR3. CDR3 DNA: TGCGCCAGCAGCCAGGAGGACAGGGTGTACCAAGAGACCCAGTACTTC. It is translated as CASSQEDRVYQETQYF.

The chain has TRBV10-3 and TRBJ2-3; 11 nucleotides match TRBD2. Germline CDR1 ENHRY, CDR2 SYGVKD. This CDR3 is 15 amino acids long. V shed 4 bases and J 2 bases; nucleotides not matched to a gene: 2. The CDR3 coding sequence is TGTGCCATCAGTGGACTAGCGGGGCCCACAGATACGCAGTATTTT. This encodes CAISGLAGPTDTQYF.

The chain uses TRBV7-6 and TRBJ2-7; 8 bases are shared with TRBD1. CDR3 length: 13 residues. V lost 5 bases to trimming and J lost 7 bases; unmatched junction nucleotides: 7. Per the germline V gene, CDR1 is SGHVS and CDR2 is FNYEAQ. The chain's CDR3 is CASSATGGREQYF. Written as DNA, the CDR3 is TGTGCCAGCAGCGCTACAGGGGGGCGGGAGCAGTACTTC.

The rearrangement joins TRBV5-1 to TRBJ1-1, with 7 bases aligning to TRBD1. The junction had 14 bases not matched to a gene; V was cut back by 5 bases and J by 1 base. Germline CDR1 and CDR2: SGHRS and YFSETQ. This CDR3 is built from 17 residues. The CDR3 spells CASRPVPGGIGNTEAFF. The CDR3 coding sequence is TGCGCCAGCAGGCCCGTCCCAGGGGGAATCGGGAACACTGAAGCTTTCTTT.

V usage is TRBV2 and J usage is TRBJ2-2, with D possibly being TRBD1 (6 bases). The CDR3 extends over 14 amino acids. Trimming stripped 7 bases from V and 1 base from J, with 10 bases between. The germline V gene has CDR1 SNHLY and CDR2 FYNNEI. CDR3 protein: CASTGAQNTGELFF. The CDR3 nucleotides are TGTGCCAGCACAGGGGCCCAGAACACCGGGGAGCTGTTTTTT.

The chain has TRBV7-9 and TRBJ2-6, with D possibly TRBD2 on 6 matching bases. The CDR3 sequence is 19 residues long. In germline, CDR1 is SEHNR, CDR2 FQNEAQ (reference sequence). V lost 0 bases, J lost 0 bases, and 15 bases lay in between. CDR3: CASSLAGGPHTSGANVLTF. CDR3 nucleotides: TGTGCCAGCAGCTTAGCGGGGGGTCCCCACACCTCTGGGGCCAACGTCCTGACTTTC.

The chain is built from TRBV2 and TRBJ1-1; TRBD1 is a possible D gene (6 bases). The CDR3 is 12 amino acids. The germline V and J ends were trimmed by 6 bases and 6 bases, with 11 bases remaining between them. Germline values: CDR1 SNHLY, CDR2 FYNNEI. CDR3 sequence reads: CASRHRDPEAFF. DNA for the CDR3: TGTGCCAGCAGGCACAGGGACCCTGAAGCTTTCTTT.

The rearrangement links TRBV2 to TRBJ2-7, with D possibly matching TRBD1 (6 bases). The V end lost 11 bases, the J end lost 1 base, and 18 bases lay between the germline ends. The CDR3 has 14 residues. The germline V gene has CDR1 SNHLY and CDR2 FYNNEI. The CDR3 DNA reads as TGTGCCGGGGGCCACGAACGGAATTCCTACGAGCAGTACTTC. It is translated as CAGGHERNSYEQYF.

The sample holds one count of this clone. This chain links TRBV9 with TRBJ1-2; possible D gene TRBD1, 5 bases. The V gene's germline CDR1 is SGDLS and CDR2 YYNGEE. The germline V and J ends were trimmed by 0 bases and 6 bases, with 15 bases remaining between them. The CDR3 spans 15 residues. In nucleotides, the CDR3 is TGTGCCAGCAGCGTAGCAGGGAGGCCGCAACATGGCTACACCTTC. It encodes CASSVAGRPQHGYTF.

The rearrangement joins TRBV14 to TRBJ2-7; D not certain. The CDR3 has 13 residues. Trimming removed 0 bases from V and 5 bases from J, with 8 bases in between. CDR1 SGHDN and CDR2 FVKESK come from the germline V gene. The CDR3 loop reads CASSQETWDEQYF. The CDR3 DNA sequence: TGTGCCAGCAGCCAAGAAACCTGGGACGAGCAGTACTTC.

V and J are TRBV18 and TRBJ2-1; D may be TRBD2 (7 bases). V shed 3 bases and J shed 6 bases, with 15 bases lying between them. CDR1 and CDR2 from the germline V gene are KGHSH and LQKENI. The CDR3 consists of 15 residues. This CDR3 is CASSPIEGGFNEQFF. CDR3 sequence (DNA): TGTGCCAGCTCACCGATCGAGGGGGGGTTCAATGAGCAGTTCTTC.